This TCR beta chain was captured in a study of blood T cell repertoires in COVID-19. Per the original data handling: Amplified reference gene primers provided the basis for estimating nucleated cell counts. The method was immunoSEQ multiplex PCR; TCRdb's version includes in-frame clones alone and lacks a portion of them. The V and J calls and clone size were taken over from that table, and D and trimming were inferred from the DNA. There are a few hundred thousand clones in the sample; around 89% occur only once, and 1.5% to 2% lies in the top ten. V was pared by 5 bases and J by 0 bases, with 8 bases between. CDR1 LGHNA and CDR2 YSLEER come from the germline V gene. CDR3 length equals 13 residues.

Sequencing used peripheral blood. The J gene is TRBJ2-7, the V gene TRBV4-3; D possibly corresponds to TRBD2 (6 bases). The receptor comes from a woman aged 30 to 39 with COVID-19, enrolled during active disease. CDR3 residues: CASSSGLSYEQYF. The CDR3 region has the DNA TGCGCCAGCAGCTCGGGACTCTCCTACGAGCAGTACTTC.